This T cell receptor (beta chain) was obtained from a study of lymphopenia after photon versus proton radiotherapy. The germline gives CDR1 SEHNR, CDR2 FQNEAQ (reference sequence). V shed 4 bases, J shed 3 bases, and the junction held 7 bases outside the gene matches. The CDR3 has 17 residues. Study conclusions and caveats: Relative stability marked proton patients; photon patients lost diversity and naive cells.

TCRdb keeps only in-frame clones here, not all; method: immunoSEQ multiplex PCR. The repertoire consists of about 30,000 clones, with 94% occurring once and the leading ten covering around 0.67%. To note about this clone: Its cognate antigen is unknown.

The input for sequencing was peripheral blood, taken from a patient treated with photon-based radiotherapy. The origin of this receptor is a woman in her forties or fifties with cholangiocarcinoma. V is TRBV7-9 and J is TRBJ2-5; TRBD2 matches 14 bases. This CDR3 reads CASSSPTSGGEEETQYF. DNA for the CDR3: TGTGCCAGCAGCTCCCCGACTAGCGGGGGGGAGGAAGAGACCCAGTACTTC.